The 20 T cell receptor beta chains below all came from one sample that was sequenced in a study of blood T cell repertoires in COVID-19. Assay: immunoSEQ multiplex PCR; the TCRdb copy retains only in-frame clones and omits some. The table lists about 200,000 clones, 75% to 90% of them singletons. The sequenced sample was peripheral blood. The origin of the receptors is a man aged 40-49 years with acute or convalescent COVID-19.

This clone occurred once. The V gene is TRBV28, the J gene TRBJ1-5; weak D call: TRBD1 (6 bases). V shed 4 bases and J shed 2 bases, with 21 bases lying between them. CDR3 length equals 18 residues. Germline V CDR1 and CDR2: MDHEN, SYDVKM. The CDR3 reads CASSYVAYREFGNQPQHF. CDR3 DNA sequence: TGTGCCAGCAGTTACGTAGCGTACAGGGAGTTTGGCAATCAGCCCCAGCATTTT.

The chain employs TRBV19 and TRBJ2-6; D is possibly TRBD1 (6 bases). Germline V gives CDR1 LNHDA, CDR2 SQIVND (reference sequence). This CDR3 spans 17 amino acids. V gave up 10 bases and J gave up 3 bases, with 22 bases separating them. CDR3 coding DNA: TGTGCCACCTTCACACCCAGGGGCGTAGGTGGGGCCAACGTCCTGACTTTC. Translated: CATFTPRGVGGANVLTF.

This rearrangement joins TRBV2 to TRBJ1-1; D possibly corresponds to TRBD1 (5 bases). Germline CDR1 is SNHLY and CDR2 is FYNNEI. V dropped 10 bases and J dropped 1 base, with 13 bases sitting between them. This CDR3 is 13 amino acids long. The CDR3 DNA reads as TGTGCCACTACGACAGACTCGAACACTGAAGCTTTCTTT. It specifies CATTTDSNTEAFF.

This chain uses TRBV29-1 with TRBJ1-1; weak D call: TRBD1 (6 bases). V lost 3 bases, J lost 7 bases, and 15 bases lay in between. The CDR3 totals 13 residues. CDR1 and CDR2 (germline): SQVTM, ANQGSEA. DNA of the CDR3: TGCAGCGTTGAGGGGACATCCTTTCGTGAAGCTTTCTTT. Protein sequence: CSVEGTSFREAFF.

The chain links TRBV28 to TRBJ1-2, with 9 bases fitting TRBD1. Germline loops: CDR1 MDHEN, CDR2 SYDVKM. V lost 11 bases to trimming and J lost 6 bases; unmatched junction nucleotides: 10. The CDR3 length is 13 residues. CDR3 DNA sequence: TGTGCCGGAACAGGGGGCGAGTTCAATGGCTACACCTTC. Translating gives CAGTGGEFNGYTF.

The chain combines TRBV19 with TRBJ1-2; 9 bases agree with TRBD1. CDR1 LNHDA and CDR2 SQIVND come from the germline V gene (reference sequence). CDR3 length: 11 amino acids. The trim removed 10 bases at V and 6 bases at J, leaving 3 bases unmatched. The CDR3 is CAIQGANGYTF. CDR3 DNA: TGTGCCATACAGGGGGCAAATGGCTACACCTTC.

V is TRBV27 and J is TRBJ1-5, with 9 bases identical to TRBD1. Per the germline V gene, CDR1 is MNHEY and CDR2 is SMNVEV (reference sequence). CDR3 length: 16 amino acids. Germline trimming cut 4 bases from V and 2 bases from J; bases unmatched to any gene: 6. CDR3 region: CASSSHRGRGNQPQHF. The CDR3 nucleotides are TGTGCCAGCAGTTCCCACAGGGGGCGAGGCAATCAGCCCCAGCATTTT.

The chain employs TRBV7-2 and TRBJ2-5, with 7 positions matching TRBD2. The V and J ends lost 5 bases and 0 bases, in that order; junction bases with no gene match: 6. Per germline, CDR1 SGHTA and CDR2 FQGNSA. This CDR3 has 15 residues. The CDR3 sequence: CASSPRLADQETQYF. CDR3 nucleotides: TGTGCCAGCAGCCCGAGGCTAGCGGACCAAGAGACCCAGTACTTC.

CDR3 protein: CASSYPPGISYEQYF. DNA of the CDR3: TGTGCCAGCAGCTACCCCCCGGGGATTTCCTACGAGCAGTACTTC. The chain is built from TRBV7-2 and TRBJ2-7, with a tentative D call TRBD2 (5 bases). CDR1 and CDR2 from the germline V gene are SGHTA and FQGNSA. Deletions cut 4 bases from V and 1 base from J, with 14 bases between. The CDR3 consists of 15 residues. Using reference TRBV7-2 and TRBJ2-7 for the parts outside the CDR3, the full variable domain is GAGVSQSPSNKVTEKGKDVELRCDPISGHTALYWYRQSLGQGLEFLIYFQGNSAPDKSGLPSDRFSAERTGGSVSTLTIQRTQQEDSAVYLCASSYPPGISYEQYFGPGTRLTVT.

The rearrangement links TRBV28 to TRBJ2-7; D gene ambiguous. Germline CDR1 is MDHEN and CDR2 is SYDVKM. Trimming shortened V by 2 bases and J by 3 bases, and 8 bases separated the two germline ends. This CDR3 has 13 amino acids. In DNA, the CDR3 is TGTGCCAGCAGTTTAGTCGGCGGCTACGAGCAGTACTTC. Translating it yields CASSLVGGYEQYF.

The rearrangement links TRBV2 to TRBJ1-2; no firm D call. V lost 7 bases to trimming and J lost 1 base, with 25 bases between them. There are 18 residues in the CDR3. Germline loops: CDR1 SNHLY, CDR2 FYNNEI. The CDR3 DNA sequence: TGTGCCAGCATCCCGGGTCCCCCATTCACTTTGGGTAACTATGGCTACACCTTC. Its translation is CASIPGPPFTLGNYGYTF.

This clone was seen only a few times. The chain uses TRBV19 and TRBJ2-7; 13 positions agree with TRBD2. CDR1 LNHDA and CDR2 SQIVND come from the germline V gene (reference sequence). This CDR3 has 17 residues. The junction had 7 bases not matched to a gene; V was cut back by 2 bases and J by 3 bases. The CDR3 DNA reads as TGTGCCAGTAGTATACGGACTAGCGGGAGAGACTACTACGAGCAGTACTTC. Translation: CASSIRTSGRDYYEQYF.

The CDR3 nucleotides are TGTGCCACCAGCAGCCTAGCGGGAGCGGTGAATGAGCAGTTCTTC. Translated, it gives CATSSLAGAVNEQFF. This rearrangement joins TRBV15 to TRBJ2-1, with 10 bases that match TRBD2. Germline values: CDR1 LNHNV, CDR2 YYDKDF (reference sequence). V was pared by 3 bases and J by 7 bases, with 6 bases of the junction left unmatched. The CDR3 consists of 15 residues.

J is TRBJ2-5 and V is TRBV5-1, with D perhaps matching TRBD2 (5 bases). The V end lost 2 bases, the J end lost 7 bases, and 15 bases lay between the germline ends. The germline V gene has CDR1 SGHRS and CDR2 YFSETQ. The CDR3 consists of 14 residues. The CDR3, as DNA: TGCGCCAGCAGCTTATCGACTGGCGGGCCGACCCAGTACTTC. Translating gives CASSLSTGGPTQYF.

The chain has TRBV5-1 and TRBJ2-7; D gene ambiguous. CDR1 and CDR2 (germline): SGHRS, YFSETQ. The CDR3 sequence is 12 residues long. V was trimmed by 3 bases and J by 7 bases, leaving 11 bases between them. The CDR3 sequence: CASSSSSPEQYF. For the CDR3, the DNA is TGCGCCAGCAGCTCGTCCTCCCCGGAGCAGTACTTC.

This chain links TRBV4-1 with TRBJ2-2, with 9 bases fitting TRBD1. With V trimmed by 0 bases and J by 6 bases, 2 bases remained unmatched. CDR3 size: 15 residues. CDR1 MGHRA and CDR2 YSYEKL come from the germline V gene. This CDR3 is CASSQDRTGAGELFF. In DNA form, the CDR3 reads TGCGCCAGCAGCCAAGATAGGACAGGGGCCGGGGAGCTGTTTTTT.

The V gene is TRBV13, the J gene TRBJ1-4; 8 bases map to TRBD1. Germline assignment: CDR1 PRHDT and CDR2 FYEKMQ (reference sequence). CDR3 length: 17 amino acids. V dropped 0 bases and J dropped 2; count of bases not matched to a gene: 5. Here the CDR3 reads CASSLGDRVETNEKLFF. The CDR3 DNA follows: TGTGCCAGCAGCTTAGGGGACAGGGTCGAGACTAATGAAAAACTGTTTTTT.

This clone was seen only once. The genes are TRBV27 and TRBJ2-3, with 11 bases fitting TRBD2. Trimming took 4 bases from V and 2 from J; bases not matched to a gene: 2. Germline V gene lookup returns CDR1 MNHEY and CDR2 SMNVEV (reference sequence). The CDR3 extends over 15 amino acids. DNA for the CDR3: TGTGCCAGCAGTTCACTAGCGGGGGACACAGATACGCAGTATTTT. This translates into CASSSLAGDTDTQYF.

The genes are TRBV5-1 and TRBJ2-1; a weak D match, TRBD2 (6 bases). CDR3 size: 13 residues. Germline loops: CDR1 SGHRS, CDR2 YFSETQ. Trimming shortened V by 5 bases and J by 5 bases, and 11 bases separated the two germline ends. The CDR3 region has the DNA TGCGCCAGCAGAAGACTAGGGAACAATGAGCAGTTCTTC. Residues: CASRRLGNNEQFF.

The J gene is TRBJ2-1, the V gene TRBV9; 9 nucleotides align to TRBD1. The CDR3 totals 15 residues. Germline CDR1 is SGDLS and CDR2 is YYNGEE. After removal of 0 bases from V and 3 bases from J, the junction contained 1 base not matched to a gene. This chain's CDR3 is CASSVGQGVYNEQFF. The CDR3 DNA reads TGTGCCAGCAGCGTAGGACAGGGGGTCTACAATGAGCAGTTCTTC.